The next 15 T cell receptor beta chains were all read from a single sample in a study of blood T cell repertoires in COVID-19 (dated by TCRdb to about 2020). Libraries came from the immunoSEQ multiplex PCR assay. TCRdb holds this immuneACCESS table with in-frame rearrangements only. Some clones are missing; in checked studies, unresolved V genes explain under half, and the rest has no known cause. The sample table holds around 53,000 clones, of which approximately 80% were seen once. 43% of the sample is held by the ten biggest clonotypes. The sequencing sample was made of peripheral blood. Source of these receptors: a man aged 65 to 79 with active or convalescent COVID-19.

V gene TRBV5-1 combines with J gene TRBJ1-6, with 8 positions matching TRBD1. The J segment lost 3 bases and the V segment lost 4 bases, leaving 3 bases of the junction unmatched. The CDR3 covers 15 residues. Germline CDR1 reads SGHRS; CDR2 reads YFSETQ. The CDR3: CASSGGQVYNSPLHF. The CDR3 nucleotides read TGCGCCAGCAGCGGGGGACAGGTCTATAATTCACCCCTCCACTTT.

This clone was seen a few times. The chain has TRBV7-9 and TRBJ1-1; tentative D call: TRBD1 (5 bases). Germline V gene data show CDR1 as SEHNR and CDR2 as FQNEAQ (reference sequence). CDR3 length equals 14 residues. Trimming took 1 base from V and 4 from J, leaving 10 bases between them. The CDR3 sequence: CASSLDGRATEAFF. CDR3 nucleotides: TGTGCCAGCAGCTTAGATGGCAGGGCCACTGAAGCTTTCTTT.

The rearrangement links TRBV7-9 to TRBJ1-1, with D unclear. The CDR3 has 15 residues. Trimming removed 5 bases at V and 4 bases at J, with 17 bases between. The V gene's germline CDR1 is SEHNR and CDR2 FQNEAQ (reference sequence). Here the CDR3 reads CASSPRSALGTEAFF. The CDR3 bases are TGTGCCAGCAGCCCCCGTTCCGCTCTCGGCACTGAAGCTTTCTTT.

V and J are TRBV12-1 and TRBJ2-7; TRBD2, the table's D call, was not compared with the DNA. TRBV12-1 is designated a pseudogene. The CDR3 runs 16 residues. CDR3 protein: CASSFVGGRHSYEQYF. The CDR3 nucleotides read TGTGCCAGCAGCTTTGTCGGGGGGAGGCACTCCTACGAGCAGTACTTC.

The genes are TRBV4-3 and TRBJ2-3; D not resolved. Per the germline V gene, CDR1 is LGHNA and CDR2 is YSLEER. V was clipped by 1 base and J by 2 bases, with 7 bases between them. CDR3 length: 14 amino acids. CDR3 in amino acids: CASSQAAITDTQYF. Here the CDR3 DNA reads TGCGCCAGCAGCCAAGCCGCTATCACAGATACGCAGTATTTT.

The rearrangement links TRBV7-2 to TRBJ2-3; D ambiguous. V gave up 7 bases and J gave up 3 bases, with 14 bases separating them. The CDR3 sequence is 14 residues long. CDR1 is SGHTA and CDR2 is FQGNSA in the germline V gene. As DNA, the CDR3 is TGTGCCAGCACCCTGCAGGCCGGAACAGATACGCAGTATTTT. This codes for CASTLQAGTDTQYF. Drawing the rest from reference TRBV7-2 and TRBJ2-3, the complete variable domain is GAGVSQSPSNKVTEKGKDVELRCDPISGHTALYWYRQSLGQGLEFLIYFQGNSAPDKSGLPSDRFSAERTGGSVSTLTIQRTQQEDSAVYLCASTLQAGTDTQYFGPGTRLTVL.

This clone appeared once. The chain couples TRBV6-5 to TRBJ2-1, with TRBD2 matching over 7 bases. The CDR3 extends over 13 amino acids. Trimming removed 6 bases from V and 10 bases from J; junction bases left unmatched: 9. Germline lookup yields CDR1 MNHEY and CDR2 SVGAGI. CDR3 region: CASRPGPGGEQFF. The CDR3 DNA is TGTGCCAGCAGGCCCGGGCCCGGGGGGGAGCAGTTCTTC.

This clone came up a few times. The chain couples TRBV11-2 to TRBJ2-7; D gene unclear. The CDR3 spans 14 residues. V was cut by 2 bases and J by 0 bases, with 8 bases left in between. CDR1 and CDR2 from the germline V gene are SGHAT and FQNNGV. CDR3 residues: CASSLNYGSYEQYF. The CDR3 coding sequence is TGTGCCAGCAGCTTAAATTACGGCTCCTACGAGCAGTACTTC.

The V call is TRBV9, the J call TRBJ2-3; weak D call: TRBD1 (5 bases). V was pared by 4 bases and J by 3 bases, with 15 bases between. The CDR3 extends over 15 amino acids. The germline CDR1 and CDR2 sequences are SGDLS and YYNGEE. The chain's CDR3 is CASSPRESSTDTQYF. The DNA of the CDR3 is TGTGCCAGCAGCCCCAGGGAATCCTCAACAGATACGCAGTATTTT. The full variable domain, completed using reference TRBV9 and TRBJ2-3, is DSGVTQTPKHLITATGQRVTLRCSPRSGDLSVYWYQQSLDQGLQFLIQYYNGEERAKGNILERFSAQQFPDLHSELNLSSLELGDSALYFCASSPRESSTDTQYFGPGTRLTVL.

This chain uses TRBV24-1 with TRBJ2-1; 9 nucleotides agree with TRBD1. There are 15 residues in the CDR3. V shed 3 bases and J 6 bases; nucleotides not matched to a gene: 5. Germline CDR1 is KGHDR and CDR2 is SFDVKD. The CDR3 DNA is TGTGCCACCAGTGATCCGGGACAGGGAACCAATGAGCAGTTCTTC. It is translated as CATSDPGQGTNEQFF.

This chain links TRBV7-2 with TRBJ1-2, with TRBD1 matching over 7 bases. CDR1 is SGHTA, CDR2 FQGNSA, per germline. The CDR3 runs 18 residues. V gave up 4 bases and J gave up 1 base; unmatched junction bases: 15. CDR3 coding DNA: TGTGCCAGCAGCTCCCGACCGACAGGGATGGCATTTAACTATGGCTACACCTTC. Translation gives CASSSRPTGMAFNYGYTF.

The J gene is TRBJ2-7, the V gene TRBV11-3; TRBD2 aligns across 16 bases. The CDR3 length is 20 residues. Losses at the gene ends were 0 bases for V and 7 bases for J; bases not matched to a gene: 15. Germline CDR1 and CDR2: SGHNT and YENEEA. The CDR3 region is CASSLETHPGTSGGAGEQYF. CDR3 coding DNA: TGTGCCAGCAGCTTAGAAACTCACCCCGGGACTAGCGGGGGGGCGGGTGAGCAGTACTTC. The whole variable domain, filled in from reference TRBV11-3 and TRBJ2-7, reads EAGVVQSPRYKIIEKKQPVAFWCNPISGHNTLYWYLQNLGQGPELLIRYENEEAVDDSQLPKDRFSAERLKGVDSTLKIQPAELGDSAVYLCASSLETHPGTSGGAGEQYFGPGTRLTVT.

This sequence joins TRBV7-2 and TRBJ1-1; D call uncertain. The CDR3 length is 15 residues. Germline V CDR1 and CDR2: SGHTA, FQGNSA. V was cut by 7 bases and J by 1 base, with 16 bases left in between. Here the CDR3 DNA reads TGTGCCAGCACAGCTTACGGGGAGGCGAACACTGAAGCTTTCTTT. Protein: CASTAYGEANTEAFF. Drawing the rest from reference TRBV7-2 and TRBJ1-1, the complete variable domain is GAGVSQSPSNKVTEKGKDVELRCDPISGHTALYWYRQSLGQGLEFLIYFQGNSAPDKSGLPSDRFSAERTGGSVSTLTIQRTQQEDSAVYLCASTAYGEANTEAFFGQGTRLTVV.

J is TRBJ2-5 and V is TRBV6-1; a possible D gene is TRBD2 (6 bases). The V gene's germline CDR1 is MNHNS and CDR2 SASEGT. The CDR3 has 17 residues. V was clipped by 4 bases and J by 5 bases, with 23 bases between them. The CDR3 reads CASSAGGSALWGETQYF. CDR3 bases: TGTGCCAGCAGTGCCGGGGGTAGCGCGCTATGGGGGGAGACCCAGTACTTC.

V usage is TRBV28 and J usage is TRBJ2-3, with D perhaps matching TRBD2 (5 bases). The germline V gene has CDR1 MDHEN and CDR2 SYDVKM. Trimming took 10 bases from V and 6 from J, leaving 17 bases between them. The CDR3 is 13 amino acids. In DNA form, the CDR3 reads TGTGCCACCCTTAAGCGAGGGCCCGATACGCAGTATTTT. This translates into CATLKRGPDTQYF.